This T cell receptor (beta chain) originates from a study of blood T cell repertoires in COVID-19. Study overall: Specimens from acute and convalescent COVID-19 originated in the United States, Italy and Spain. T cells, B-cell-depleted T cells, or PBMCs supplied cDNA or gDNA.

Original data processing: Amplification with reference gene primers provided the estimates of nucleated cell counts. TCRdb's copy holds only in-frame clones and misses some; the assay was immunoSEQ multiplex PCR. From that table come the V and J calls and clone size; the DNA was used to work out D and trimming. The sample lists some 250,000 clones; about 68% were seen once. The germline CDR1 and CDR2 sequences are SGHRS and YFSETQ. Unmatched junction bases numbered 7, after V lost 1 base and J lost 5 bases. CDR3 length: 15 amino acids. V is TRBV5-1 and J is TRBJ1-2; 8 nucleotides agree with TRBD1. Sequencing was carried out using peripheral blood. This clonotype originated in a woman of 80 years or more with acute or convalescent COVID-19. The DNA of the CDR3 is TGCGCCAGCAGCTTGCCCGGGACAGGAATGTATGGCTACACCTTC. It encodes CASSLPGTGMYGYTF.